This T cell receptor beta chain was captured in a study of T cell responses to AZD1222 COVID-19 vaccine. Notes on the study in general: A mostly white British donor set with more females was recruited, and clonal diversity was possibly underestimated. Unmutated variant regions reportedly attract nearly half of all spike-specific TCRs. All repertoire sampling was performed exclusively after the peak T cell response.

This table comes from immunoSEQ multiplex PCR, and its TCRdb copy is limited to in-frame clones, with some not included. The repertoire holds 80,000 to 100,000 clones, with nearly 90% as singletons. V lost 5 bases to trimming and J lost 4 bases; unmatched junction nucleotides: 8. The CDR3 spans 15 residues. The germline V gene has CDR1 MNHNS and CDR2 SASEGT. Turning to this clone: No antigen is known for it.

The chain is built from TRBV6-1 and TRBJ1-3; 7 positions match TRBD1. This sequence originates from an adult in good health. Material: peripheral blood, obtained on day 0 of MenACWY control vaccination. CDR3 region: CASSKSRGLGNTIYF. For the CDR3, the DNA is TGTGCCAGCAGTAAATCAAGGGGGCTAGGAAACACCATATATTTT.